This T cell receptor beta chain was recovered during a study of T cell changes during pregnancy in multiple sclerosis. Repertoires were generated with immunoSEQ multiplex PCR, while TCRdb's copy carries only in-frame clones and drops some. The repertoire has more than 50,000 clones, more than 85% of them found once; the top ten carry around 0.85%. The sample consisted of peripheral blood, taken before pregnancy. The receptor was derived from a female donor with multiple sclerosis, enrolled in a pregnancy study.

Here the CDR3 DNA reads TGTGCCAGCAGCCCGGGAGGTGAACAGGGGGGGAGGGGCTACACCTTC. This encodes CASSPGGEQGGRGYTF. J is TRBJ1-2 and V is TRBV5-4; TRBD1 aligns across 8 bases. The CDR3 spans 16 residues. Germline-derived CDR1 and CDR2 are SGHNT and YYREEE (reference sequence). The V gene end was trimmed by 4 bases and the J gene end by 8 bases; junction bases not matched to a gene: 16.